The subject of this entry is one T cell receptor (beta chain). These data are taken from a study of T-cell memory formation after mild COVID-19. The CDR3 spans 13 residues. The V end lost 4 bases, the J end lost 1 base, and 7 bases lay between the germline ends. Germline V CDR1 and CDR2: MGHRA, YSYEKL. Each CDR3 protein gets one entry after TCRdb re-called the 5' RACE reads with MiXCR. The sample consists of about 160,000 distinct CDR3 sequences, less than 40% of them appearing once. The chain links TRBV4-1 to TRBJ1-2; no firm D call. The sequence was obtained from an adult woman who had mild COVID-19 (a few samples of this study predate the infection). Cell type and time point are not known. Sequenced material: PBMCs or a T cell subset sorted from them (not recorded which). Here the CDR3 DNA reads TGCGCCAGCAGCCCCCAAATTAACTATGGCTACACCTTC. Amino acid sequence: CASSPQINYGYTF.